The following is a T cell receptor beta chain sequence with its context. Just one base apart from a much larger clone, this may be a read error. Germline CDR1 reads MGHDK; CDR2 reads SYGVNS. This CDR3 has 20 residues. The data are from a study of molecular identifiers for immune sequencing clone quantification. TCRdb used MiXCR to reprocess the PCR reads, holding one entry per CDR3 protein. Of some 320,000 distinct CDR3 sequences in the sample, over 20% are singletons; the top ten hold approximately 0.8%. The sequence derives from a human donor in good health. Some libraries in this study had Jurkat cell RNA spiked in. The chain links TRBV25-1 to TRBJ2-5; 8 bases are a match to TRBD1. The sequencing input was naive CD8+ T cells from blood, with Jurkat cell RNA spiked in. Subset indicated: FACS-sorted CD8+CD4-CCR7+CD45RA+ naive T cells. The CDR3 region has the DNA TGTGCCAGCAGTGAGTTTGGCAGGGGGCAAACCAATTCGCCCCAAGAGACCCAGCACTTC. Residues: CASSEFGRGQTNSPQETQHF.